Listed below are T cell receptor beta chains from one sample, sequenced in a study of T cells of healthy individuals. TCRdb processed the 5' RACE reads anew with MiXCR; each CDR3 protein has one entry. This repertoire shows more than 60,000 distinct CDR3 sequences, 15% to 20% found once; its top ten account for about 4.4%. Receptors originate from a human donor in good health. Both conserved end residues are part of each CDR3. D genes are given only for firm matches. Clone size is not always given. Where it is, it says once, few, many or a class for expanded clones.

CSVMGPANNEQFF,TGCAGTGTTATGGGCCCAGCGAACAATGAGCAGTTCTTC,TRBJ2-1,TRBV20-1,many,NA
CSVEGSGSPKRELFF,TGCAGCGTTGAAGGCTCAGGGAGTCCCAAGCGGGAGCTGTTTTTT,TRBJ2-2,TRBV29-1,NA,NA
CASSIGQGGPQETQYF,TGTGCCAGTAGTATTGGTCAGGGGGGTCCACAAGAGACCCAGTACTTC,TRBJ2-5,TRBV19,many,NA
CASQDSQHF,TGTGCCAGCCAAGACTCCCAGCATTTT,TRBJ1-5,TRBV3-1,NA,NA
CSATGRDSPGGYTF,TGCAGTGCTACCGGCCGTGACTCACCGGGAGGCTACACCTTC,TRBJ1-2,TRBV20-1,medium-sized,NA
CASSASGTGKETQYF,TGTGCCAGCAGCGCTAGCGGGACGGGGAAAGAGACCCAGTACTTC,TRBJ2-5,TRBV9,NA,TRBD2
CSARDGERDQPQHF,TGCAGTGCTAGAGACGGGGAAAGGGATCAGCCCCAGCATTTT,TRBJ1-5,TRBV20-1,many,NA
CSASPVQGLNTEAFF,TGCAGTGCTAGCCCTGTACAGGGGCTGAACACTGAAGCTTTCTTT,TRBJ1-1,TRBV20-1,once,TRBD1
CASSLAGRQGPLHF,TGTGCCAGCAGTTTGGCAGGGAGACAAGGGCCCCTCCACTTT,TRBJ1-6,TRBV12-3/TRBV12-4,NA,NA
CASISRGGLAGQADTQYF,TGTGCCAGCATAAGCCGGGGTGGACTAGCGGGACAAGCAGATACGCAGTATTTT,TRBJ2-3,TRBV11-2,NA,TRBD2